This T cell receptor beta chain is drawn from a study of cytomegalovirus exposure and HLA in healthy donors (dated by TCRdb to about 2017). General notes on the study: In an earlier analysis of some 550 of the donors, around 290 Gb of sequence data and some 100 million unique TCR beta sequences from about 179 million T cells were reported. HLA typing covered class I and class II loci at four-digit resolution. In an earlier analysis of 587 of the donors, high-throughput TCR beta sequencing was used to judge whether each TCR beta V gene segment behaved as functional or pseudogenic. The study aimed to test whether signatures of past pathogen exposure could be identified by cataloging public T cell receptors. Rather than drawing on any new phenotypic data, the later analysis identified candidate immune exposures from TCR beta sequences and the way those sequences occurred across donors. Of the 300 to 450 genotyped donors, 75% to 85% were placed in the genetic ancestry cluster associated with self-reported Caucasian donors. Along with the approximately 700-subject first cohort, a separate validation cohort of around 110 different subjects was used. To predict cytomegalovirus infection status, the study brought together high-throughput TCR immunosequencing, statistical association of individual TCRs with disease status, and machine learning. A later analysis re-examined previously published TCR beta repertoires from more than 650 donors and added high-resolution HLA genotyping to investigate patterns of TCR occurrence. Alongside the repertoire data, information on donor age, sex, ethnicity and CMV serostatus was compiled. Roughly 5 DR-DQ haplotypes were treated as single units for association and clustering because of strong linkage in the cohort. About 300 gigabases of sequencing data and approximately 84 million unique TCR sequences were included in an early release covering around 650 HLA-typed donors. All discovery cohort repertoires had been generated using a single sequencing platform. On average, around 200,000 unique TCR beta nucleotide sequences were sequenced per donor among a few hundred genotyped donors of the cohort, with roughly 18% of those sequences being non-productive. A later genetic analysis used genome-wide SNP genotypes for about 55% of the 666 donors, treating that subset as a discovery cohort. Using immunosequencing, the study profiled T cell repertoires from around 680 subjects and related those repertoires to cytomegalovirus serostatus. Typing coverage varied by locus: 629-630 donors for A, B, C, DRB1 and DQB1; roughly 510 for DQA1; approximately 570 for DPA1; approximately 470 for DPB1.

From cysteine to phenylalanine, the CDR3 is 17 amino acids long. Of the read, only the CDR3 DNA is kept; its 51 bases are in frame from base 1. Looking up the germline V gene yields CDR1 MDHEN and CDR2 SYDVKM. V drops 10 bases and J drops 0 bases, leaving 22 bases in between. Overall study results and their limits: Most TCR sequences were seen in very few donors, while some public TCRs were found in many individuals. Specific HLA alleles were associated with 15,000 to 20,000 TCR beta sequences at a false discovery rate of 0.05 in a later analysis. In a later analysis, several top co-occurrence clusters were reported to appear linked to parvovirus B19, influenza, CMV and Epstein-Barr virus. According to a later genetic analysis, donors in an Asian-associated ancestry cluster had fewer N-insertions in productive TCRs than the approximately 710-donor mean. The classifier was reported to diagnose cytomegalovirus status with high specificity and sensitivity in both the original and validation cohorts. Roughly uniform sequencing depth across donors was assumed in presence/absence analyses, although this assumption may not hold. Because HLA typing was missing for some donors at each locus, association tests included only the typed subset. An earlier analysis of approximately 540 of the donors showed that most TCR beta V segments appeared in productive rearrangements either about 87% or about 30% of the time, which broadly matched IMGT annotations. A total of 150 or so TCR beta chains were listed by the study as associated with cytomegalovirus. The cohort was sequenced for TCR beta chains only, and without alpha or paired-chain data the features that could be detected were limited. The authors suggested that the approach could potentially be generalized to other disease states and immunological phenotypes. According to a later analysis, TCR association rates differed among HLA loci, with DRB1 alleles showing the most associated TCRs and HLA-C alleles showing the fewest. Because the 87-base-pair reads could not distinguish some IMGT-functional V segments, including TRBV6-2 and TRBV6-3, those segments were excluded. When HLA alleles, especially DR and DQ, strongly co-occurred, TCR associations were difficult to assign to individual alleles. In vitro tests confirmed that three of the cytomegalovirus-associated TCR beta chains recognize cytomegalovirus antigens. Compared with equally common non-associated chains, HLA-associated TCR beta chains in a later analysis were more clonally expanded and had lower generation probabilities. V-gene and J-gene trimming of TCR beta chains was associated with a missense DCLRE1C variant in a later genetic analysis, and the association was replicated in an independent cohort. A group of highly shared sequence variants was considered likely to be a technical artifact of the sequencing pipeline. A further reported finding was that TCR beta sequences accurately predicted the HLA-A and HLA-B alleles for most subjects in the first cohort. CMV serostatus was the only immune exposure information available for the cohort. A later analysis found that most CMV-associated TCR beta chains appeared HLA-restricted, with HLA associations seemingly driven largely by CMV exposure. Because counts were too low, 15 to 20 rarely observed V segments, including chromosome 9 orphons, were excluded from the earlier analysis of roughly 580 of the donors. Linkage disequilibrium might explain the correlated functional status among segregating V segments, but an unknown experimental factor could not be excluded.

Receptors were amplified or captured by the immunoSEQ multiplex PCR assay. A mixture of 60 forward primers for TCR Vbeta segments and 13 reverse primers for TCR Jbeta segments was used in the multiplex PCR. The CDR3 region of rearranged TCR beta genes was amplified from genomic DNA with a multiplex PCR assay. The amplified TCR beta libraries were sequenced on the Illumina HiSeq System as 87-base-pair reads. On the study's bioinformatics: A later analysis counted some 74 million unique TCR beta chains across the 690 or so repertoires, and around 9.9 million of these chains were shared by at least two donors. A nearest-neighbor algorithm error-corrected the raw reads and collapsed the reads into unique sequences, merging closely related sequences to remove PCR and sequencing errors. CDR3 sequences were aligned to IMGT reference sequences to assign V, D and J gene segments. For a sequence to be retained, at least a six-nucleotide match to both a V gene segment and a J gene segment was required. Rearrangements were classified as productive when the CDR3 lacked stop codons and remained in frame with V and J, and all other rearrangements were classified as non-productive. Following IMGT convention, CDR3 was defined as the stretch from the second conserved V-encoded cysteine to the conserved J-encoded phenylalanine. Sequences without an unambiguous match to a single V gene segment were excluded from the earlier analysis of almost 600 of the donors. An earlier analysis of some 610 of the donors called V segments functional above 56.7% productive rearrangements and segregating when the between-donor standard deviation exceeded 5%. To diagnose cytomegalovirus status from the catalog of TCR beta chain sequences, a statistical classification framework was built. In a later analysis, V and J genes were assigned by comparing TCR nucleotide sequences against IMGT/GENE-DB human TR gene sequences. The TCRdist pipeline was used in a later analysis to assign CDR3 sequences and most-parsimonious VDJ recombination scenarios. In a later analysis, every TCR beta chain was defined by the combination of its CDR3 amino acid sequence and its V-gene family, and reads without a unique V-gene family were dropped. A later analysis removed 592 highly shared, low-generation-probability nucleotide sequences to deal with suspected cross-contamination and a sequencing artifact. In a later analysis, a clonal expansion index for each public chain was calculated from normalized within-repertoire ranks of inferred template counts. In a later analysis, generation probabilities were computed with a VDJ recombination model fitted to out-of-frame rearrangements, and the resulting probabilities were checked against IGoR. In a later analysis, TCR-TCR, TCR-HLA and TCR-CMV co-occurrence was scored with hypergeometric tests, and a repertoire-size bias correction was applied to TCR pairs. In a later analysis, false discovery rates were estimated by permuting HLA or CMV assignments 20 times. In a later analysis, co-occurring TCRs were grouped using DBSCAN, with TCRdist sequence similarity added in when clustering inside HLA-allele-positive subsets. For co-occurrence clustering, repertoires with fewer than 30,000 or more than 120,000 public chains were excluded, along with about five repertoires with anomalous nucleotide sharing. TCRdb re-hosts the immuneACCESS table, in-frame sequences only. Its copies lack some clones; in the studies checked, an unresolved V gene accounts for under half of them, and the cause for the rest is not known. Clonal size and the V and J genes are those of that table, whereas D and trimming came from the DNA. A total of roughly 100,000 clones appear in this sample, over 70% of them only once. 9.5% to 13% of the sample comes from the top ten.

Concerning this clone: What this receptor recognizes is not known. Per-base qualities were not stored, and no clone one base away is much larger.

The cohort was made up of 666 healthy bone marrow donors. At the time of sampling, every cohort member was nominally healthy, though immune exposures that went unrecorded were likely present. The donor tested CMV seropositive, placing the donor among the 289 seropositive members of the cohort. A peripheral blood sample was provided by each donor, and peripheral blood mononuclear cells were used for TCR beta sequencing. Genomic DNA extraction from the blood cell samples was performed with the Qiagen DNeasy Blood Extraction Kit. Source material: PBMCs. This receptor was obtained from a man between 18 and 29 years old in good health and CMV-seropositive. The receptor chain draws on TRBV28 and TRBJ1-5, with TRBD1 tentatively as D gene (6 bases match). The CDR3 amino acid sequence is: CAIALGPQGLSNQPQHF. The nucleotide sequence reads TGTGCCATCGCACTGGGACCACAGGGCCTTAGCAATCAGCCCCAGCATTTT. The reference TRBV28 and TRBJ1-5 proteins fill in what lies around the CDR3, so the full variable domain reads DVKVTQSSRYLVKRTGEKVFLECVQDMDHENMFWYRQDPGLGLRLIYFSYDVKMKEKGDIPEGYSVSREKKERFSLILESASTNQTSMYLCAIALGPQGLSNQPQHFGDGTRLSIL.